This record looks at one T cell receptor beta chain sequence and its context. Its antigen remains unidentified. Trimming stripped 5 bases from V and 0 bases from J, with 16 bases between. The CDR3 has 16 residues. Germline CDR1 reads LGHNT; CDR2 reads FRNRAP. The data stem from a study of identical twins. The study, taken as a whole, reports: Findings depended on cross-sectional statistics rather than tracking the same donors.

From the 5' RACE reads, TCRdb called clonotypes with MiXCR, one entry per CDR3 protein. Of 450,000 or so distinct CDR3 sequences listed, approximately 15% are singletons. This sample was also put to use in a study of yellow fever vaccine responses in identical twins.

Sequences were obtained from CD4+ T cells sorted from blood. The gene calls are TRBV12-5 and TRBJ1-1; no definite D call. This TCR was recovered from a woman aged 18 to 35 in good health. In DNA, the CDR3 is TGTGCTAGTGGTCCCGGTCTGGACTCGGTGAACACTGAAGCTTTCTTT. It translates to CASGPGLDSVNTEAFF.